This TCR beta chain was captured by sequencing in a study of synovial regulatory T cells in juvenile arthritis (dated by TCRdb to between 2014 and 2017). About the full investigation: Among sequenced patients, a few were therapy-naive, one received methotrexate plus infliximab, about 6 received methotrexate, and one had no treatment information. TCRbeta CDR3 repertoires of blood iaTreg cells, other blood Treg cells and synovial fluid Treg cells from matched patient samples were compared in the study. Effector T cell subsets from the study cohort were also sequenced for comparisons, but the Treg dataset by itself includes only blood Treg cells and synovial fluid Treg cells. TCR repertoire comparisons included Treg and Teff subsets from about 12 JIA patients with active disease. The paper's findings and limits, for the study overall: Synovial Treg cells shared more CDR3 sequences with iaTreg cells than with other blood Treg cells; Chao-Jaccard similarity confirmed closer relation. iaTreg TCR repertoires were largely private across patients and partially overlapped with synovial Teff and blood CPL repertoires.

Library creation used the immunoSEQ multiplex PCR assay. Adaptive Biotechnologies carried out the TCRbeta CDR3 sequencing. The source study handled its data this way. To assess repertoire similarity, the researchers used the Chao-modified Jaccard index along with median clonotype overlap taken from 200 random subsamples at equal sample size. Similarity analyses were performed using either productive nucleotide sequences or in silico-translated amino acid sequences. Hierarchical clustering with single linkage and t-SNE based on Chao-modified Jaccard distances were used to compare repertoires. Repertoire diversity was measured with the Renyi index after sample size normalisation across a range of alpha values. The table was pulled from immuneACCESS by TCRdb, which kept in-frame rearrangements only. Such tables lose some clones; where checked, under half of the loss comes from unresolved V genes, and the rest has no known cause. V, J and clone size derive from that table, while D and trimming were established from the DNA sequence. This sample's clone table shows about 2,100 clones. 20% to 25% of the sample is in the top ten clones.

Synovial samples were synovial fluid collected alongside matched peripheral blood from each patient with active arthritis. TCR repertoire donors were about eleven juvenile idiopathic arthritis patients with active disease who had not reached inactive disease, 3 polyarticular and 8 oligoarticular. The median age of the TCR-sequenced patients was over 10 years (range about 2.1-25), and their median disease duration was roughly 7 years (range 0.2-19.1). FOXP3 TSDR demethylation comparable to that of blood and healthy-donor Treg cells was observed in synovial Treg cells, supporting bona fide regulatory lineage commitment. Samples for TCR repertoire analysis came from two centres in Italy. CDR1 and CDR2 are drawn from the germline V gene (reference sequence): SGHNT, YYREEE. The CDR3, from cysteine to phenylalanine, totals 13 residues. The nucleotide record is missing. By frequency, this clone is medium-sized (0.01 to 0.1%), with no count recorded. This receptor's antigen is unknown.

This chain joins TRBV5-4 to TRBJ2-5; TCRdb gives TRBD2 as the D gene, but with no DNA this cannot be confirmed. The clonotype was recovered from a donor under 30 with juvenile idiopathic arthritis. Sequenced: Treg cells from the synovium. The CDR3 amino acid sequence is: CASSSDPGGTQYF.